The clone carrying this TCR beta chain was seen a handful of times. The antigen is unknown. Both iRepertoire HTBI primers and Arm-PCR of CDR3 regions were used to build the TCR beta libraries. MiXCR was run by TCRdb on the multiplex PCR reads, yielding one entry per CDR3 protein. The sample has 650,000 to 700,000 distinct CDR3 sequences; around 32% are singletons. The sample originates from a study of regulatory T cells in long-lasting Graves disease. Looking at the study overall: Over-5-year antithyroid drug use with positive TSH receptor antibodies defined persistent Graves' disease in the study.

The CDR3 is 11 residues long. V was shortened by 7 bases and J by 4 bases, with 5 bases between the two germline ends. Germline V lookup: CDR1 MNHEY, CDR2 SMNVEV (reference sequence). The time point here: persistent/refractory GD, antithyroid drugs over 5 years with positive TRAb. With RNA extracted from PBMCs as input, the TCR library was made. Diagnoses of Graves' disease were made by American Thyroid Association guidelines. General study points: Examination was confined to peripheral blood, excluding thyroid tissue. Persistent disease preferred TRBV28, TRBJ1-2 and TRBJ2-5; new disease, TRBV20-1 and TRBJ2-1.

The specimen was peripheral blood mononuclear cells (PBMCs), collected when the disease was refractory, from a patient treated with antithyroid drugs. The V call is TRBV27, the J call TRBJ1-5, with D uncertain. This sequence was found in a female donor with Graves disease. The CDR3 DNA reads TGTGCCAGCACCCTGAATCAGCCCCAGCATTTT. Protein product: CASTLNQPQHF.